The clone carrying this T cell receptor beta chain was counted between two and nine times. Antigen specificity is unknown. The V end lost 3 bases, the J end lost 5 bases, and 14 bases lay between the germline ends. This CDR3 contains 14 residues. Germline V lookup: CDR1 SGHTA, CDR2 FQGNSA. The data derive from a study of T-cell memory formation after mild COVID-19. Overall study context: Among the donors, TCR clusters were largely specific to each donor.

5'RACE with constant-segment primers built TCRalpha and TCRbeta cDNA libraries with UMIs. TCRdb analysed the 5' RACE reads with MiXCR anew, one entry per CDR3 protein. The table includes 180,000 or so distinct CDR3 sequences, 11% detected once. Findings of the study overall: Within pre-infection memory, some responding clones were found, suggesting cross-reactive memory joined. Clones shrinking between day 15 and 85 showed a balanced CD4/CD8 split, and those that grew later tilted toward CD4+.

Input material: PBMCs or a T cell subset sorted from them (not recorded which). This TCR derives from a man between 18 and 29 years old who had mild COVID-19 (a few samples of this study predate the infection). Cell type and time point are not known. The J gene is TRBJ2-7, the V gene TRBV7-2; D might be TRBD1 (5 bases). The CDR3 loop reads CASSLGRNSHEQYV. For the CDR3, the DNA is TGTGCCAGCAGCTTGGGGCGGAATAGCCACGAGCAGTACGTC.